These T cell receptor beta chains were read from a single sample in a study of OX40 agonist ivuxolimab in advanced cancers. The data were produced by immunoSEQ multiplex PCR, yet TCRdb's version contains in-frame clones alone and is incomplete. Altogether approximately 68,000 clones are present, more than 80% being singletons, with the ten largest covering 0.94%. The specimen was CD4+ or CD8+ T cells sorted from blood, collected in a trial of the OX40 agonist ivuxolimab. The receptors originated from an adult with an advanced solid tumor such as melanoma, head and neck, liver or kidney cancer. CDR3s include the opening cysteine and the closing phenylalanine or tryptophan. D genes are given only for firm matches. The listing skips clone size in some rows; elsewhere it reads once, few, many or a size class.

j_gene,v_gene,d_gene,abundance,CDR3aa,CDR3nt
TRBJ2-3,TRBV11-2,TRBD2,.,CASSLMGTSGSRPDTQYF,TGTGCCAGCAGCTTAATGGGGACTAGCGGGAGTAGACCAGATACGCAGTATTTT
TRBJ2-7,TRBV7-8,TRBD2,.,CASSRTSGRANEQYF,TGTGCCAGCAGCCGGACTAGCGGGAGGGCTAACGAGCAGTACTTC
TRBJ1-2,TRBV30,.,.,CAWSPHGGSGYTF,TGTGCCTGGAGTCCGCATGGGGGCTCTGGCTACACCTTC
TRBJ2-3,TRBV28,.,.,CASSWDSTDTQYF,TGTGCCAGCAGTTGGGACAGCACAGATACGCAGTATTTT
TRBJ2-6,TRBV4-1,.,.,CASSLWGAGANVLTF,TGCGCCAGCAGTCTTTGGGGGGCTGGGGCCAACGTCCTGACTTTC
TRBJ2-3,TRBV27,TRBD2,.,CASSLLWRGSTDTQYF,TGTGCCAGCAGTTTATTGTGGCGGGGGAGCACAGATACGCAGTATTTT
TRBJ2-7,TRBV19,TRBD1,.,CASSIPPGQGPYEQYF,TGTGCCAGTAGTATACCCCCCGGACAGGGACCCTACGAGCAGTACTTC
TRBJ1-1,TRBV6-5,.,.,CASSYVNREGTEAFF,TGTGCCAGCAGTTATGTTAACAGGGAGGGCACTGAAGCTTTCTTT
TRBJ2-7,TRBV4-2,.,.,CASSQGTTYEQYF,TGTGCCAGCAGCCAAGGGACAACCTACGAGCAGTACTTC
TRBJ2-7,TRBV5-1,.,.,CASSLLGDSYEQYF,TGCGCCAGCAGCTTATTGGGAGACTCCTACGAGCAGTACTTC
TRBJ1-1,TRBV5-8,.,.,CASSLGASRPNTEAFF,TGTGCCAGCAGCTTGGGGGCCAGTCGACCGAACACTGAAGCTTTCTTT
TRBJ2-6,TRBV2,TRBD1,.,CASTPGQGSTGANVLTF,TGTGCCAGCACACCCGGACAGGGTTCAACTGGGGCCAACGTCCTGACTTTC
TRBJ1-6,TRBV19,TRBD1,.,CASSTGGSSPLHF,TGTGCCAGTAGTACAGGGGGGAGTTCACCCCTCCACTTT
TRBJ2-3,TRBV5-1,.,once,CASSFPQSPDTQYF,TGCGCCAGCAGCTTCCCGCAATCCCCAGATACGCAGTATTTT
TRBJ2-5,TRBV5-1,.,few,CASHNQETQYF,TGCGCCAGCCACAACCAAGAGACCCAGTACTTC
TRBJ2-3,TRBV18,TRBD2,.,CASSPGLARTDTQYF,TGTGCCAGCTCACCAGGACTAGCCCGCACAGATACGCAGTATTTT
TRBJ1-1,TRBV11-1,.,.,CASSVVPGISTEAFF,TGTGCCAGCAGTGTAGTCCCCGGGATAAGCACTGAAGCTTTCTTT
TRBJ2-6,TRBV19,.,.,CASSLGHLDSGANVLTF,TGTGCCAGTAGTTTAGGACACCTCGATTCTGGGGCCAACGTCCTGACTTTC
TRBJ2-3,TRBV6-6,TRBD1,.,CASIHRGDLTDTQYF,TGTGCCAGCATACACAGGGGGGATCTCACAGATACGCAGTATTTT
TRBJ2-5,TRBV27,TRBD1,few,CASSFWTGGGKETQYF,TGTGCCAGCAGTTTTTGGACAGGGGGCGGGAAAGAGACCCAGTACTTC
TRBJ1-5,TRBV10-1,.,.,CASSPNRAQPQHF,TGCGCCAGCAGTCCTAACAGGGCTCAGCCCCAGCATTTT
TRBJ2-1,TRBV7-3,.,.,CASSLMEGNEQFF,TGTGCCAGCAGCTTAATGGAAGGGAATGAGCAGTTCTTC
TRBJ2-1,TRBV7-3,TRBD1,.,CASSLTRQGGRDEQFF,TGTGCCAGCAGCTTAACTAGACAGGGGGGCCGCGATGAGCAGTTCTTC
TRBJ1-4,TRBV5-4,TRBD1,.,CASSLKVSAGGATFNEKLFF,TGTGCCAGCAGCTTGAAAGTGTCGGCAGGGGGCGCAACCTTTAATGAAAAACTGTTTTTT
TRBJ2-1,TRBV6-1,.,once,CASSGQGGNEQFF,TGTGCCAGCAGTGGACAGGGAGGTAATGAGCAGTTCTTC
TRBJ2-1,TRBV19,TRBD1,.,CASSLDRAYNEQFF,TGTGCCAGTAGTCTGGACAGGGCCTACAATGAGCAGTTCTTC
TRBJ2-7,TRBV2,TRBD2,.,CASTESGSGAEQYF,TGTGCCAGCACCGAGAGCGGGAGTGGGGCCGAGCAGTACTTC
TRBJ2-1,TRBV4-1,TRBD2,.,CASSQDELAGVNEQFF,TGCGCCAGCAGCCAAGATGAACTAGCGGGCGTCAATGAGCAGTTCTTC
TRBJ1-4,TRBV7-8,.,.,CASSSDSREKLFF,TGTGCCAGCAGCTCCGACAGTAGAGAAAAACTGTTTTTT
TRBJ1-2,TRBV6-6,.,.,CATGEYGYTF,TGTGCCACGGGGGAGTATGGCTACACCTTC
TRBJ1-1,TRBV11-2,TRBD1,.,CASSLATGATEAFF,TGTGCCAGCAGCTTAGCCACAGGGGCCACTGAAGCTTTCTTT
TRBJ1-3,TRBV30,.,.,CAWSLGNTIYF,TGTGCCTGGTCCCTCGGAAACACCATATATTTT
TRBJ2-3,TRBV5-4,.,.,CASSFSSDTQYF,TGTGCCAGCAGCTTCTCATCCGATACGCAGTATTTT
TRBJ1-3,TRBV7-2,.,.,CASSNRVSGNTIYF,TGTGCCAGCAGCAACCGGGTCTCTGGAAACACCATATATTTT
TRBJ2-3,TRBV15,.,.,CATSRDLGTDTQYF,TGTGCCACCAGCAGAGATTTGGGAACAGATACGCAGTATTTT